This is a list of T cell receptor beta chains from one sample in a study of CD8+CD57+ T cells in acquired aplastic anemia. One entry per CDR3 protein results from TCRdb running MiXCR on the reads. The repertoire holds 150,000 or so distinct CDR3 sequences, about 45% seen once, with 2.5% to 3.5% in the top ten. Sequencing was carried out using sorted CD4+, CD8+, or CD8+CD57+ T cells (not recorded which) from PBMCs. Receptors were obtained from a human donor with aplastic anemia. The CDR3 runs from the conserved cysteine through the conserved F or W. The D gene is left open where the match is weak. Rows may omit the clone size; those that give it use once, few, many or a size class.

>12|.|TRBJ1-1|TRBV29-1|.
TGCAGCTTTGATGGGGAGAACACTGAAGCTTTCTTT
CSFDGENTEAFF
>18|.|TRBJ2-1|TRBV12-5|TRBD2
TGTGCTAGTGGTTTCGTCCTATCCTTTCCGGGACTAGCGCCCGAGCAGTTCTTC
CASGFVLSFPGLAPEQFF
>14|many|TRBJ1-2|TRBV20-1|TRBD1
TGCAGTGCTAGCCCCGGACAGGGCGACTATGGCTACACCTTC
CSASPGQGDYGYTF
>14|many|TRBJ2-2|TRBV6-5|.
TGTGCCAGCAGTTACGAGCTGGGGACCGGGGAGCTGTTTTTT
CASSYELGTGELFF
>14|many|TRBJ2-1|TRBV11-1|.
TGTGCCAGCAGCTTAGGGCACCTCTTGAATGAGCAGTTCTTC
CASSLGHLLNEQFF
>12|.|TRBJ2-5|TRBV10-3|.
TGTGCCACGGGGGTCGAGGGAGAGACCCAGTACTTC
CATGVEGETQYF
>12|many|TRBJ2-1|TRBV5-4|.
TGTGCCAGCAGCTTGGGAGGGAATGAGCAGTTCTTC
CASSLGGNEQFF
>16|.|TRBJ2-3|TRBV6-1|TRBD2
TGTGCCAGCAGTGATGGAAGCGGGGGGGGCACAGATACGCAGTATTTT
CASSDGSGGGTDTQYF
>14|.|TRBJ1-1|TRBV7-9|TRBD1
TGTGCCAGCAAGTCGGACAGGGAATTGACTGAAGCTTTCTTT
CASKSDRELTEAFF
>15|many|TRBJ2-1|TRBV24-1|TRBD1
TGTGCCACCAGTGATGGAGGACAGGGGGCGGAAGAGCAGTTCTTC
CATSDGGQGAEEQFF
>15|few|TRBJ2-1|TRBV11-2|.
TGTGCCAGCAGCCCATCTGGACATGAGGGCAATGAGCAGTTCTTC
CASSPSGHEGNEQFF
>15|.|TRBJ1-5|TRBV7-8|.
TGTGCCAGCAGCTTAGTGGCTTATAGCAATCAGCCCCAGCATTTT
CASSLVAYSNQPQHF
>16|.|TRBJ2-7|TRBV5-5|TRBD1
TGTGCCAGCAGCTTGGTCGGAGGACAGGTCTCCTACGAGCAGTACTTC
CASSLVGGQVSYEQYF
>14|.|TRBJ1-2|TRBV25-1|.
TGTGCCGGCAGTTACTCGCAGAAAGCGAATGGCTACACCTTC
CAGSYSQKANGYTF
>13|many|TRBJ2-3|TRBV19|TRBD2
TGTGCCAGCACTAGCGGGAACACAGATACGCAGTATTTT
CASTSGNTDTQYF